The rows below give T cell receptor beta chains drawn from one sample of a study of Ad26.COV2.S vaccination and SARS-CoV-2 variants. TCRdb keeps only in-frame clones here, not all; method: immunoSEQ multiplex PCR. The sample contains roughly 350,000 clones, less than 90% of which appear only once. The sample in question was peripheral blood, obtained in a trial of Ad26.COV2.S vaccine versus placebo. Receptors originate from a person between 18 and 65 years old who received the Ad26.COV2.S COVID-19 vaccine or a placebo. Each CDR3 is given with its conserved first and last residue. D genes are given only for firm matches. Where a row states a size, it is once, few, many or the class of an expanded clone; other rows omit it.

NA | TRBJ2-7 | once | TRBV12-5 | TGTGCTAGTGGTTCTCACCGGGGGGCTAATTACGAGCAGTACTTC | CASGSHRGANYEQYF
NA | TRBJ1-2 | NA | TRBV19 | TGTGCCAGTAGTATTAGAGGACGGAAGCTTAATGGCTACACCTTC | CASSIRGRKLNGYTF
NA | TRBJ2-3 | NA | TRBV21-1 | TGTGCCAGCAGCAAACTGGCATCCCCAGATACGCAGTATTTT | CASSKLASPDTQYF
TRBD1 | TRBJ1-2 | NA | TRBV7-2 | TGTGCCAGCAAGAGGGACAGGGGATCGTCGGAGGGCTACACCTTC | CASKRDRGSSEGYTF
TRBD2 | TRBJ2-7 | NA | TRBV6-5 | TGTGCCAGCACCTTACTAGCGGGAGGCGACGAGCAGTACTTC | CASTLLAGGDEQYF
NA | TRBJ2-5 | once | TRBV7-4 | TGTGCCAGCAGCTTATTGCAACCCAGGGGCAGAGAGACCCAGTACTTC | CASSLLQPRGRETQYF
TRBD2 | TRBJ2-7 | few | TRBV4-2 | TGTGCCAGCAGCCAGGAGACTAGCGGGGATCAGTACTTC | CASSQETSGDQYF
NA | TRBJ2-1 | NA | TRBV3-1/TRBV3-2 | TGTGCCAGCAGGCCTAAAATCCACAATGAGCAGTTCTTC | CASRPKIHNEQFF
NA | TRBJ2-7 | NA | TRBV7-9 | TGTGCCAGCGGATACGAGCAGTACTTC | CASGYEQYF
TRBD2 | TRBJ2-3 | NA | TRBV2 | TGTGCCAGCAGTGAAGTTCCTAGCGGGGGGAAGTATTTT | CASSEVPSGGKYF
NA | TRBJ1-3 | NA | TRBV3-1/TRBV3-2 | TGTGCCAGCAGCCAAGATATGAGGGACACGGCCGTGAACACCATATATTTT | CASSQDMRDTAVNTIYF
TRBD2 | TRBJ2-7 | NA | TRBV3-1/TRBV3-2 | TGTGCCAGCAGTAGCGGGGGGCGACACGAGCAGTACTTC | CASSSGGRHEQYF
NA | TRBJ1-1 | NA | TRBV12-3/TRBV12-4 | TGTGCCAGCAGTCCAGATGCCGGAGCTGAAGCTTTCTTT | CASSPDAGAEAFF
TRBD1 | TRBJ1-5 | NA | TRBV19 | TGTGCCACCGGGTGGGGACAGGGGGCAAGTCAGCCCCAGCATTTT | CATGWGQGASQPQHF
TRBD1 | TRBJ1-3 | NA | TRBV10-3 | TGTGCCATCAGCCGACAGGGGCAAAACACCATATATTTT | CAISRQGQNTIYF
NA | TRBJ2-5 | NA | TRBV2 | TGTGCCAGCAGTGGACCTGACAGCCGAGAGACCCAGTACTTC | CASSGPDSRETQYF
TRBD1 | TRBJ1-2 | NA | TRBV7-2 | TGTGCCAGCAGCTTAGCTGACAGGGGATATGGCTACACCTTC | CASSLADRGYGYTF
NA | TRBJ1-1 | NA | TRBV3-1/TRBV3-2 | TGTGCCAGCAGCCGACCCGGAGGGACTGAAGCTTTCTTT | CASSRPGGTEAFF
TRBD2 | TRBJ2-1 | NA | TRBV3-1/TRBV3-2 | TGTGCCAGCAGCCAAGAAATCCTAGCGGGGCCGTGGGGTGAGCAGTTCTTC | CASSQEILAGPWGEQFF
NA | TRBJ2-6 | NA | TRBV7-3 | TGTGCCAGCAGCTCCCAACTTTTATCTGGGGCCAACGTCCTGACTTTC | CASSSQLLSGANVLTF
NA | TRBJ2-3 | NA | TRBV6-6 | TGTGCCAGCAGTTACTCCCAAGGGGGAAGCACAGATACGCAGTATTTT | CASSYSQGGSTDTQYF
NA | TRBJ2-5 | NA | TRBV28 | TGTGCCAGCAGTTCCGTGATAACCCCAAAGGGGGAGACCCAGTACTTC | CASSSVITPKGETQYF
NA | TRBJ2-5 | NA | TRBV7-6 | TGTGCCAGCAGCTTAGGAGCCACTAGGGGGGAGACCCAGTACTTC | CASSLGATRGETQYF
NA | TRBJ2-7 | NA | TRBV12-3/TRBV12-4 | TGTGCCAGCAGGGGGACGGACTACGAGCAGTACTTC | CASRGTDYEQYF
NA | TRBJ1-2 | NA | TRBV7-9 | TGTGCCAGCAGCTTAACTGGCGGTCTCCTGGCCGGGTATGGCTACACCTTC | CASSLTGGLLAGYGYTF
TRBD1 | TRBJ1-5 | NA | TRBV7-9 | TGTGCCAGCAGCCCTCAGGGGGCCCACAATCAGCCCCAGCATTTT | CASSPQGAHNQPQHF
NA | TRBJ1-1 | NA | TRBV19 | TGTGCCAGTAGTATAGGGGGCTGGGGCACTGAAGCTTTCTTT | CASSIGGWGTEAFF
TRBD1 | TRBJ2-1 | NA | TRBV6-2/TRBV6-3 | TGTGCCAGCAGTCTCCTAAGACAGGGAGAAAGGGGTGAGCAGTTCTTC | CASSLLRQGERGEQFF
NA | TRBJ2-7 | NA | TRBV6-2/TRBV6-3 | TGTGCCAGCAGTACCACCTACGAGCAGTACTTC | CASSTTYEQYF
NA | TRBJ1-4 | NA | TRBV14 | TGTGCCAGCAGTCAGCTTGAAGCAGAACATGAAAAACTGTTTTTT | CASSQLEAEHEKLFF
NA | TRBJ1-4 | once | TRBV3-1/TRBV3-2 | TGTGCCAGCAGACCTAAGGGAGCGACTAATGAAAAACTGTTTTTT | CASRPKGATNEKLFF
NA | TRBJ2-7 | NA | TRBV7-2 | TGTGCCAGCAGCGTAAGAGGGGGCGGGAACTACGAGCAGTACTTC | CASSVRGGGNYEQYF
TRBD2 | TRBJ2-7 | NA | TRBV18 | TGTGCCAGCTCACCAGGGACTAGCGGAAACGAGCAGTACTTC | CASSPGTSGNEQYF
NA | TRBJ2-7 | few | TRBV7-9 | TGTGCCAGCAGCTTATCCTCCTACGAGCAGTACTTC | CASSLSSYEQYF
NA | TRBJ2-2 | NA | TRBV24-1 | TGTGCCACCAGTGATTTTGGCGGGCACGCGAACACCGGGGAGCTGTTTTTT | CATSDFGGHANTGELFF
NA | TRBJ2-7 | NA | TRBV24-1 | TGTGCCACCAGTGATGGGAGACAAACGAAGGTCTACGAGCAGTACTTC | CATSDGRQTKVYEQYF
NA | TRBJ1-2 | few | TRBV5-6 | TGTGCCAGCAGCTTGGGACAAAATGGCTACACCTTC | CASSLGQNGYTF
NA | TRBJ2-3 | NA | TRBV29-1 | TGCAGCGTCCCCCAGGGCGGCACAGATACGCAGTATTTT | CSVPQGGTDTQYF
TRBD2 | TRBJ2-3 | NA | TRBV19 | TGTGCCAGTGGAGCGGGGGTAGCCACAGATACGCAGTATTTT | CASGAGVATDTQYF
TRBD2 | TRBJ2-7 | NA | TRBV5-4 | TGTGCCAGCTCCGAGGGACTAGTCGACGAGCAGTACTTC | CASSEGLVDEQYF
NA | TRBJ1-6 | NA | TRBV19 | TGTGCCAGTAGTGTCGGGCCTAATTCACCCCTCCACTTT | CASSVGPNSPLHF
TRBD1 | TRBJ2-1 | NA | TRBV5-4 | TGTGCCAGCTTCCTAGGACAGGGGACCTACAATGAGCAGTTCTTC | CASFLGQGTYNEQFF
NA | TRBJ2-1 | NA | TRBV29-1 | TGCAGCGTTGAATTGTGGGAAAGCTCCTACAATGAGCAGTTCTTC | CSVELWESSYNEQFF
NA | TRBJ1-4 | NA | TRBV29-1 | TGCGCGTTTAGGGCGGGTGCGTTCCGTGGTGAAAAACTGTTTTTT | CAFRAGAFRGEKLFF
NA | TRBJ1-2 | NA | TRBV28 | TGTGCCACCCAGAGCCCCACAGGGACCGGCTATGGCTACACCTTC | CATQSPTGTGYGYTF
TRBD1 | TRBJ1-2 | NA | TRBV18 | TGTGCCAGCTCACCACCGAATTTCTCTCAGACAGGGGGCGTCTCAACCCTCCTTGGCTACACCTTC | CASSPPNFSQTGGVSTLLGYTF